This TCR beta chain was sequenced in a study of cytomegalovirus exposure and HLA in healthy donors. Study-level results: A later analysis linked a missense DCLRE1C variant to TCR beta V- and J-gene trimming.

13 Jbeta primers and 60 Vbeta primers were used for the PCR. Only in-frame clones appear in the TCRdb table, and some are missing; sequencing was by immunoSEQ multiplex PCR. The repertoire includes 100,000 to 150,000 clones, over 70% of them detected once, and 3% to 3.5% sits in the top ten. Turning to this clone: Its antigen is as yet unknown.

This CDR3 is built from 13 residues. The V segment lost 3 bases and the J segment 3 bases; nucleotides outside the gene matches: 4. Germline-derived CDR1 and CDR2 are SQVTM and ANQGSEA. The V and J genes are TRBV29-1 and TRBJ2-7; 8 bases match TRBD1. The TCR sequence derives from a woman aged 50 to 60 in good health and CMV-seronegative. Source material: PBMCs. The CDR3 spells CSVDPTGGYEQYF. CDR3 bases: TGCAGCGTTGACCCTACAGGGGGCTACGAGCAGTACTTC.